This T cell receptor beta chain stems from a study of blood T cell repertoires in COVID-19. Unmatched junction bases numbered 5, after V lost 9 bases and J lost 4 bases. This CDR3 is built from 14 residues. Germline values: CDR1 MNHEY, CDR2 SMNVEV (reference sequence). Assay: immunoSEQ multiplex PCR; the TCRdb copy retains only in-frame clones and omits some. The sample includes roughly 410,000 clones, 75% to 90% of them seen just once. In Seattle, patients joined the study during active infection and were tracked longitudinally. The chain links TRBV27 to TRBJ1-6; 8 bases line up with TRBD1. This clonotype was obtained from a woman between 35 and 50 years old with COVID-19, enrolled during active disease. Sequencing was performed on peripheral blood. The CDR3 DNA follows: TGTGCCAGTAGTCGGGACAGGTATAATTCACCCCTCCACTTT. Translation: CASSRDRYNSPLHF.